These 25 T cell receptor beta chains were all obtained from the same sample, sequenced in a study of control samples from healthy donors and cancer patients. This table comes from immunoSEQ multiplex PCR, and its TCRdb copy is limited to in-frame clones, with some not included. The sample lists 46,000 or so clones; more than 85% were seen once. Sample: PBMCs. The receptor source for this set is a woman aged 50 to 60 with head and neck cancer.

The V gene is TRBV9, the J gene TRBJ2-2; 12 positions match TRBD1. The ends lost 3 bases at V and 7 bases at J; junction bases unmatched: 13. The germline V gene has CDR1 SGDLS and CDR2 YYNGEE. CDR3 length: 18 residues. The CDR3 loop is CASSERGPGQGADGELFF. The CDR3 DNA reads TGTGCCAGCAGCGAGAGAGGCCCGGGACAGGGGGCGGACGGGGAGCTGTTTTTT.

The CDR3, as DNA: TGTGCCAGCTCACCACCGAGATCACGGGACAGCAATCAGCCCCAGCATTTT. Encoded protein: CASSPPRSRDSNQPQHF. The chain couples TRBV18 to TRBJ1-5; D perhaps matches TRBD1 (5 bases). Per germline, CDR1 KGHSH and CDR2 LQKENI. CDR3 length equals 17 residues. Trimming took 0 bases from V and 1 from J, leaving 13 bases between them.

As for this clone: This likely came from a read error, as a far larger clone is one base away. The chain is built from TRBV3-1 (or the pseudogene TRBV3-2) and TRBJ2-5, with D perhaps TRBD2 (5 bases). Germline V gene data show CDR1 as LGHDT and CDR2 as YNNKEL (reference sequence). The CDR3 is made up of 14 amino acids. This CDR3 is CASSKEDGVETQYF. Written as DNA, the CDR3 is TGTGCCAGCAGCAAAGAGGACGGGGTGGAGACCCAGTACTTC.

This clone turned up a few times. The gene calls are TRBV7-6 and TRBJ2-1, with D possibly being TRBD2 (5 bases). The CDR3 has 18 amino acids. V was pared by 0 bases and J by 0 bases, with 15 bases between. In germline, CDR1 is SGHVS, CDR2 FNYEAQ. The CDR3 DNA reads as TGTGCCAGCAGCTTAGCCCGCCCCGGACTGAGCTCCTACAATGAGCAGTTCTTC. This encodes CASSLARPGLSSYNEQFF.

V gene TRBV30 combines with J gene TRBJ2-2; perhaps D is TRBD1 or TRBD2 (6 bases each). V lost 7 bases to trimming and J lost 4 bases, with 16 bases between them. The V gene's germline CDR1 is GTSNPN and CDR2 SVGIG (reference sequence). There are 14 residues in the CDR3. The CDR3 DNA is TGTGCCTCCCGGAGGGGGGTTAGCACCGGGGAGCTGTTTTTT. This gives the protein CASRRGVSTGELFF.

The chain links TRBV3-1 (or the pseudogene TRBV3-2) to TRBJ2-1; 9 nucleotides align to TRBD2. Germline trimming cut 1 base from V and 5 bases from J; bases unmatched to any gene: 3. The V gene's germline CDR1 is LGHDT and CDR2 YNNKEL (reference sequence). The CDR3 is 15 residues long. CDR3 amino acids: CASSQGPSGNNEQFF. The CDR3 DNA sequence: TGTGCCAGCAGCCAAGGACCTAGCGGGAACAATGAGCAGTTCTTC.

This chain connects TRBV20-1 to TRBJ2-7; D perhaps matches TRBD2 (5 bases). Germline V gene data show CDR1 as DFQATT and CDR2 as SNEGSKA (reference sequence). V gave up 3 bases and J gave up 5 bases, with 8 bases separating them. The CDR3 totals 11 residues. The CDR3 region has the DNA TGCAGTGCTAGTTTTAGCGACGAGCAGTACTTC. This sequence encodes CSASFSDEQYF.

This sequence joins TRBV25-1 and TRBJ2-7; D is undetermined. Germline V gene sequence: CDR1 MGHDK, CDR2 SYGVNS. The CDR3 has 13 amino acids. V lost 1 base to trimming and J lost 5 bases, with 9 bases between them. As DNA, the CDR3 is TGTGCCAGCAGTGAATTCGGTCGGGACGAGCAGTACTTC. This sequence encodes CASSEFGRDEQYF.

In this sample, this clone turned up once. This chain connects TRBV7-2 to TRBJ2-7; maybe TRBD2 (6 bases). Germline CDR1 SGHTA, CDR2 FQGNSA. V lost 4 bases and J lost 2, with 15 bases in between. The CDR3 runs to 15 residues. CDR3 in DNA: TGTGCCAGCAGCTCCCCCTTGAGGACTACCTACGAGCAGTACTTC. This gives the protein CASSSPLRTTYEQYF.

This clone showed up just a few times. The genes are TRBV28 and TRBJ1-5; tentative D call: TRBD1 (5 bases). Per the germline V gene, CDR1 is MDHEN and CDR2 is SYDVKM. Deletions cut 5 bases from V and 5 bases from J, with 16 bases between. This CDR3 is 15 amino acids long. CDR3 in amino acids: CASSPPQGEYQPQHF. The CDR3 DNA reads as TGTGCCAGCAGTCCCCCTCAAGGGGAATATCAGCCCCAGCATTTT.

The rearrangement joins TRBV11-2 to TRBJ2-7, with D possibly matching TRBD2 (5 bases). The CDR3 totals 14 residues. Trimming removed 5 bases at V and 3 bases at J, with 14 bases between. CDR1 and CDR2 (germline): SGHAT, FQNNGV. The CDR3: CASSVKPGSYEQYF. CDR3 coding DNA: TGTGCCAGCAGCGTCAAGCCGGGGAGCTACGAGCAGTACTTC.

This clone was found a few times. The chain joins TRBV5-1 to TRBJ1-4; D gene ambiguous. Looked up from germline, CDR1 is SGHRS and CDR2 is YFSETQ. The CDR3 length is 14 residues. The germline V and J ends were trimmed by 0 bases and 5 bases, with 8 bases remaining between them. The CDR3 region is CASSLGTVNEKLFF. In DNA, the CDR3 is TGCGCCAGCAGCTTGGGGACGGTGAATGAAAAACTGTTTTTT.

The gene calls are TRBV5-1 and TRBJ2-5; a possible D gene is TRBD1 (6 bases). The CDR3 is made up of 14 amino acids. With 4 bases removed from V and 2 bases from J, the gap between germline ends came to 12 bases. Germline values: CDR1 SGHRS, CDR2 YFSETQ. CDR3 coding DNA: TGCGCCAGCAGCATACTACAGGGTCAAGAGACCCAGTACTTC. Residues: CASSILQGQETQYF.

The chain is built from TRBV6-5 and TRBJ1-5, with unresolved D. The germline CDR1 and CDR2 sequences are MNHEY and SVGAGI. This CDR3 is built from 12 residues. Trimming took off 7 bases at V and 4 bases at J, with 8 bases between the two ends. CDR3 DNA: TGTGCCAGCACCTTCGGTAATCAGCCCCAGCATTTT. This gives the protein CASTFGNQPQHF.

This clone has just a few counts. The J gene is TRBJ1-5, the V gene TRBV3-1 (or the pseudogene TRBV3-2); D is ambiguous. This CDR3 comprises 14 residues. The V end was cut by 5 bases, the J end by 1 base, with 9 bases between. From germline, CDR1 is LGHDT and CDR2 YNNKEL (reference sequence). The CDR3 DNA follows: TGTGCCAGCAGCTCCGTGAGGAGCAATCAGCCCCAGCATTTT. Protein: CASSSVRSNQPQHF.

The genes are TRBV4-1 and TRBJ1-5; D gene ambiguous. Germline CDR1 MGHRA, CDR2 YSYEKL. This CDR3 is 18 amino acids long. Between the trimmed V and J ends, which lost 1 base and 0 bases, there was a span of 16 bases. The CDR3: CASSQARTGDISNQPQHF. The CDR3 coding sequence is TGCGCCAGCAGCCAAGCACGCACGGGAGATATTAGCAATCAGCCCCAGCATTTT.

The chain carries TRBV18 and TRBJ2-7; D is undetermined. Germline CDR1 and CDR2: KGHSH and LQKENI. The V end lost 2 bases, the J end lost 4 bases, and 9 bases lay between the germline ends. The CDR3 loop spans 13 amino acids. CDR3 coding DNA: TGTGCCAGCTCACCATCGTTCGGTTACGAGCAGTACTTC. Translated, it gives CASSPSFGYEQYF.

This chain links TRBV12-5 with TRBJ2-2; a weak D match, TRBD1 (6 bases). Germline values: CDR1 LGHNT, CDR2 FRNRAP. V gave up 0 bases and J gave up 2 bases, with 10 bases separating them. The CDR3 consists of 16 residues. CDR3 in amino acids: CASGLVQGLNTGELFF. CDR3 nucleotides: TGTGCTAGTGGTTTGGTACAGGGTCTCAACACCGGGGAGCTGTTTTTT. Supplemented by reference TRBV12-5 and TRBJ2-2, the full variable domain reads DARVTQTPRHKVTEMGQEVTMRCQPILGHNTVFWYRQTMMQGLELLAYFRNRAPLDDSGMPKDRFSAEMPDATLATLKIQPSEPRDSAVYFCASGLVQGLNTGELFFGEGSRLTVL.

This rearrangement joins TRBV7-2 to TRBJ2-3; the D gene is possibly TRBD2 (5 bases). The CDR3 contains 16 residues. V shed 2 bases and J shed 2 bases, with 14 bases lying between them. Germline V gene sequence: CDR1 SGHTA, CDR2 FQGNSA. The CDR3 DNA reads as TGTGCCAGCAGCTTACCATCGGACTGGACCACAGATACGCAGTATTTT. It encodes CASSLPSDWTTDTQYF.

This sequence joins TRBV3-1 (or the pseudogene TRBV3-2) and TRBJ2-7; possible D gene TRBD1, 5 bases. This CDR3 comprises 14 residues. V was cut by 4 bases and J by 3 bases, with 13 bases left in between. Germline CDR1 LGHDT, CDR2 YNNKEL (reference sequence). CDR3 DNA sequence: TGTGCCAGCAGCCGTTCCTCAGGGCTCTACGAGCAGTACTTC. It codes for CASSRSSGLYEQYF.

This clone was counted a single time. The genes are TRBV7-2 and TRBJ1-6; 7 positions agree with TRBD1. The V segment lost 4 bases and the J segment 9 bases; nucleotides outside the gene matches: 6. CDR1 and CDR2 from the germline V gene are SGHTA and FQGNSA. This CDR3 is built from 14 residues. The CDR3 sequence: CASSYRTGSSPLHF. The CDR3 DNA sequence: TGTGCCAGCAGCTATAGGACAGGATCTTCACCCCTCCACTTT.

The gene calls are TRBV4-3 and TRBJ1-2; D not resolved. V lost 0 bases and J lost 12, with 14 bases in between. This CDR3 comprises 13 residues. CDR1 is LGHNA, CDR2 YSLEER, per germline. As DNA, the CDR3 is TGCGCCAGCAGCCAAGAATTAAGGCAGGCTAACACCTTC. Its translation: CASSQELRQANTF.

The chain employs TRBV5-1 and TRBJ2-5; tentative D call: TRBD1 (6 bases). This CDR3 is 13 amino acids long. V was trimmed by 5 bases and J by 2 bases, leaving 10 bases between them. Germline values: CDR1 SGHRS, CDR2 YFSETQ. CDR3 nucleotide sequence: TGCGCCAGCAGTAGGACAGATCAAGAGACCCAGTACTTC. This codes for CASSRTDQETQYF. The whole variable domain, remainder taken from reference TRBV5-1 and TRBJ2-5, is KAGVTQTPRYLIKTRGQQVTLSCSPISGHRSVSWYQQTPGQGLQFLFEYFSETQRNKGNFPGRFSGRQFSNSRSEMNVSTLELGDSALYLCASSRTDQETQYFGPGTRLLVL.

The chain joins TRBV5-4 to TRBJ2-3, with TRBD2 matching 11 bases. V trimming: 4 bases; J trimming: 4 bases; junction bases outside the gene matches: 8. The CDR3 totals 16 residues. CDR1 is SGHNT and CDR2 is YYREEE in the germline V gene (reference sequence). In DNA form, the CDR3 reads TGTGCCAGCAGCCAAAAACTAGCGGGGGTGGCAGATACGCAGTATTTT. Amino acids: CASSQKLAGVADTQYF.

The chain carries TRBV30 and TRBJ2-3, with TRBD1 as a possible D gene (6 bases). The CDR3 loop spans 14 amino acids. The germline CDR1 and CDR2 sequences are GTSNPN and SVGIG (reference sequence). The V end lost 3 bases, the J end lost 5 bases, and 15 bases lay between the germline ends. The CDR3 region has the DNA TGTGCCTGGAGAGTCGGCAGGGGTATAGATACGCAGTATTTT. Protein sequence: CAWRVGRGIDTQYF.